One sample yielded the 10 T cell receptor beta chains listed below, sequenced in a study of T cell changes during pregnancy in multiple sclerosis. Clones were read by immunoSEQ multiplex PCR, and TCRdb kept only the in-frame ones, dropping some. Of about 75,000 clones listed, approximately 88% are singletons. The sequenced sample was peripheral blood, obtained in the first trimester of pregnancy. Receptor source: a female donor in good health, enrolled as a control in a pregnancy study.

J is TRBJ2-1 and V is TRBV10-1, with D possibly being TRBD2 (5 bases). The CDR3 extends over 14 amino acids. V lost 2 bases to trimming and J lost 2 bases, with 7 bases between them. Germline V lookup: CDR1 WNHNN, CDR2 SYGVQD (reference sequence). The CDR3 bases are TGCGCCAGCAGTGAGACGGGGACCTACAATGAGCAGTTCTTC. It codes for CASSETGTYNEQFF.

The chain recombines TRBV18 with TRBJ1-1; D might be TRBD1 (6 bases). Germline V gene sequence: CDR1 KGHSH, CDR2 LQKENI. The CDR3 is made up of 15 amino acids. V gave up 1 base and J gave up 1 base, with 10 bases separating them. The CDR3 nucleotides read TGTGCCAGCTCACCACTAGACAGGACGAACACTGAAGCTTTCTTT. This sequence encodes CASSPLDRTNTEAFF.

The CDR3 DNA reads TGTGCCAGCAGCGTAGCAGGTCTGGGCGGGAATGGCTACACCTTC. Translation gives CASSVAGLGGNGYTF. The chain recombines TRBV9 with TRBJ1-2, with D uncertain. V was pared by 0 bases and J by 6 bases, with 15 bases between. This CDR3 is built from 15 residues. Germline CDR1 SGDLS, CDR2 YYNGEE.

This clone was seen just once. The CDR3 DNA is TGCGCCAGCAGCTCCGACAGTCACCCGGGCGAAAAACTGTTTTTT. It translates to CASSSDSHPGEKLFF. V is TRBV5-1 and J is TRBJ1-4, with D possibly matching TRBD1 (5 bases). The CDR3 covers 15 residues. Per the germline V gene, CDR1 is SGHRS and CDR2 is YFSETQ. The V gene lost 3 bases and the J gene lost 8 bases, with 17 bases spanning the gap.

This chain links TRBV11-3 with TRBJ2-6, with a tentative D call TRBD1 (5 bases). V lost 6 bases to trimming and J lost 2 bases, with 14 bases between them. The CDR3 is 16 amino acids. CDR1 is SGHNT and CDR2 is YENEEA in the germline V gene. The CDR3 sequence is CASSSGLGPGANVLTF. The CDR3 DNA reads TGTGCCAGCAGTTCAGGATTGGGGCCTGGGGCCAACGTCCTGACTTTC.

The rearrangement uses TRBV25-1 and TRBJ2-3, with D possibly being TRBD2 (6 bases). Germline CDR1 MGHDK, CDR2 SYGVNS. This CDR3 is 16 amino acids long. Deletions cut 4 bases from V and 6 bases from J, with 20 bases between. The DNA for the CDR3 is TGTGCCAGCAGTGTGGGTGGGGGACTCCTAGGGGATACGCAGTATTTT. It codes for CASSVGGGLLGDTQYF.

The chain employs TRBV19 and TRBJ1-1; TRBD1 is a possible D gene (5 bases). The CDR3 loop spans 14 amino acids. From germline, CDR1 is LNHDA and CDR2 SQIVND (reference sequence). Trimming took off 2 bases at V and 1 base at J, with 8 bases between the two ends. The CDR3 loop is CASSIPDRNTEAFF. In DNA, the CDR3 is TGTGCCAGTAGTATACCTGACAGGAACACTGAAGCTTTCTTT. The full variable domain, its missing parts supplied by reference TRBV19 and TRBJ1-1, is DGGITQSPKYLFRKEGQNVTLSCEQNLNHDAMYWYRQDPGQGLRLIYYSQIVNDFQKGDIAEGYSVSREKKESFPLTVTSAQKNPTAFYLCASSIPDRNTEAFFGQGTRLTVV.

This clone was found a few times. The V call is TRBV6-6, the J call TRBJ1-1; unclear D gene. Germline CDR1 is MNHNY and CDR2 is SVGAGI (reference sequence). This CDR3 has 12 amino acids. Trimming removed 8 bases at V and 2 bases at J, with 9 bases between. The CDR3 DNA is TGTGCCAGCTTGGACTTAAACACTGAAGCTTTCTTT. It translates to CASLDLNTEAFF.

The CDR3 loop reads CASSPGTGDDAQHF. For the CDR3, the DNA is TGTGCCAGCAGTCCCGGGACAGGGGATGATGCCCAGCATTTT. The rearrangement joins TRBV6-5 to TRBJ1-5, with 10 bases that match TRBD1. V lost 5 bases and J lost 11; bases outside the gene matches: 9. CDR3 length: 14 amino acids. The germline CDR1 and CDR2 sequences are MNHEY and SVGAGI.

The chain combines TRBV5-1 with TRBJ2-5; D is perhaps TRBD1 (5 bases). Trimming took 2 bases from V and 1 from J, leaving 9 bases between them. This CDR3 is built from 14 residues. The germline CDR1 and CDR2 sequences are SGHRS and YFSETQ. The CDR3 loop reads CASSLGATQETQYF. The CDR3 DNA reads TGCGCCAGCAGCTTAGGGGCGACCCAAGAGACCCAGTACTTC.